Each of the 5 T cell receptor beta chains below was sequenced from the same sample in a study of cytomegalovirus exposure and HLA in healthy donors. This PCR relied on a set of 60 Vbeta primers and 13 Jbeta primers. Assay: immunoSEQ multiplex PCR; the TCRdb copy retains only in-frame clones and omits some. The sample consists of 85,000 to 90,000 clones, 90% of them appearing once. The source material was PBMCs. The receptors were sampled from a young man in good health and CMV-seronegative.

This clone was found once. This sequence joins TRBV7-9 and TRBJ1-2, with TRBD1 identical over 8 bases. The CDR3 runs 15 residues. V was pared by 4 bases and J by 7 bases, with 11 bases of the junction left unmatched. Germline V gene data show CDR1 as SEHNR and CDR2 as FQNEAQ (reference sequence). The CDR3 protein is CASSSPEQGAGGYTF. CDR3 nucleotide sequence: TGTGCCAGCAGCTCACCCGAGCAGGGGGCAGGTGGCTACACCTTC.

This chain uses TRBV19 with TRBJ1-2; D possibly corresponds to TRBD1 (6 bases). Trimming shortened V by 6 bases and J by 7 bases, and 12 bases separated the two germline ends. This CDR3 contains 12 residues. Germline V lookup: CDR1 LNHDA, CDR2 SQIVND (reference sequence). CDR3 region: CASSNRQVGYTF. In DNA form, the CDR3 reads TGTGCCAGTAGCAATCGACAGGTTGGCTACACCTTC. The whole variable domain, remainder taken from reference TRBV19 and TRBJ1-2, is DGGITQSPKYLFRKEGQNVTLSCEQNLNHDAMYWYRQDPGQGLRLIYYSQIVNDFQKGDIAEGYSVSREKKESFPLTVTSAQKNPTAFYLCASSNRQVGYTFGSGTRLTVV.

The rearrangement joins TRBV5-1 to TRBJ2-1, with 7 nucleotides matching TRBD2. The CDR3 length is 16 residues. The ends lost 4 bases at V and 1 base at J; junction bases unmatched: 8. Germline V lookup: CDR1 SGHRS, CDR2 YFSETQ. This CDR3 is CASSASSGISYNEQFF. DNA of the CDR3: TGCGCCAGCAGCGCATCTAGCGGTATATCCTACAATGAGCAGTTCTTC. Using reference TRBV5-1 and TRBJ2-1 for the parts outside the CDR3, the full variable domain is KAGVTQTPRYLIKTRGQQVTLSCSPISGHRSVSWYQQTPGQGLQFLFEYFSETQRNKGNFPGRFSGRQFSNSRSEMNVSTLELGDSALYLCASSASSGISYNEQFFGPGTRLTVL.

The chain links TRBV5-1 to TRBJ2-2, with 7 bases aligning to TRBD2. The CDR3 covers 15 residues. The V segment lost 4 bases and the J segment 6 bases; nucleotides outside the gene matches: 9. Germline CDR1 and CDR2: SGHRS and YFSETQ. The DNA for the CDR3 is TGCGCCAGCAGCCCGGACGGCGGGAGAGCCGGGGAGCTGTTTTTT. Residues: CASSPDGGRAGELFF.

The V and J genes are TRBV25-1 and TRBJ2-2, with TRBD1 matching 7 bases. The CDR3 loop spans 14 amino acids. CDR1 and CDR2 (germline): MGHDK, SYGVNS. The junction had 4 bases not matched to a gene; V was cut back by 3 bases and J by 6 bases. The CDR3 spells CASSEDRFPGELFF. CDR3 nucleotide sequence: TGTGCCAGCAGTGAGGACAGGTTCCCCGGGGAGCTGTTTTTT.